Presented here are 29 T cell receptor beta chains from one specimen sequenced in a study of naive and memory T cell subsets. Study-level results: Naive repertoires, especially CD8, held a few larger clonotypes, possibly memory cells re-expressing CD45RA.

For these TCRs, the target antigens are not known. An equimolar mix of two oligonucleotides served as the beta constant-region primer for TRBC1 and TRBC2. Nested alpha and beta constant-region primers with the SP2 primer drove four PCR rounds on ligated cDNA. TCRdb itself ran the UMI-ligation and nested PCR reads through MiXCR, one entry per CDR3 protein. The table shows roughly 140,000 distinct CDR3 sequences, with more than 15% occurring only once. Sequencing used naive CD8+ T cells from blood. Receptor source: a human donor in good health.

The rearrangement uses TRBV24-1 and TRBJ2-5, with 9 bases that match TRBD1. The germline V gene encodes CDR1 KGHDR and CDR2 SFDVKD. This CDR3 is built from 17 residues. The V segment lost 2 bases and the J segment 3 bases; nucleotides outside the gene matches: 9. CDR3 in DNA: TGTGCCACCAGTGATTCCGGGACAGGGCCCATAGAAGAGACCCAGTACTTC. It specifies CATSDSGTGPIEETQYF.

This clonotype has at least ten counts. The genes are TRBV6-5 and TRBJ2-1; 8 nucleotides align to TRBD1. The CDR3 contains 18 residues. Germline V gene sequence: CDR1 MNHEY, CDR2 SVGAGI. The V segment lost 0 bases and the J segment 2 bases; nucleotides outside the gene matches: 9. The CDR3, as DNA: TGTGCCAGCAGTTACTCACCTCAATCAGGGGGCACCTACAATGAGCAGTTCTTC. It yields the protein CASSYSPQSGGTYNEQFF.

The V and J genes are TRBV27 and TRBJ2-2; tentative D call: TRBD1 (5 bases). Germline V gives CDR1 MNHEY, CDR2 SMNVEV (reference sequence). V was cut by 5 bases and J by 2 bases, with 9 bases left in between. The CDR3 has 14 amino acids. CDR3 residues: CASSPGHNTGELFF. In DNA form, the CDR3 reads TGTGCCAGCAGTCCCGGACACAACACCGGGGAGCTGTTTTTT.

The chain is built from TRBV11-2 and TRBJ1-2; possibly TRBD1 for D (5 bases). The germline V gene has CDR1 SGHAT and CDR2 FQNNGV. The V and J ends lost 1 base and 3 bases respectively, with 15 bases between them. This CDR3 has 16 amino acids. CDR3 nucleotides: TGTGCCAGCAGCTTAGGGCGTCTCAGGGCCGACTATGGCTACACCTTC. This sequence encodes CASSLGRLRADYGYTF.

This clonotype was observed a few times. This chain's CDR3 is CASSYATGPEAFF. The DNA for the CDR3 is TGTGCCAGCAGCTACGCAACCGGCCCTGAAGCTTTCTTT. The chain combines TRBV5-6 with TRBJ1-1; D gene unclear. The CDR3 spans 13 residues. Germline V gene lookup returns CDR1 SGHDT and CDR2 YYEEEE. V was trimmed by 3 bases and J by 6 bases, leaving 12 bases between them. The variable domain in full, with the rest retrieved from reference TRBV5-6 and TRBJ1-1, is DAGVTQSPTHLIKTRGQQVTLRCSPKSGHDTVSWYQQALGQGPQFIFQYYEEEERQRGNFPDRFSGHQFPNYSSELNVNALLLGDSALYLCASSYATGPEAFFGQGTRLTVV.

This clonotype was found a few times. J is TRBJ2-1 and V is TRBV2, with D possibly called TRBD1 or TRBD2 (5 bases each). In germline, CDR1 is SNHLY, CDR2 FYNNEI. V was trimmed by 6 bases and J by 4 bases, leaving 16 bases between them. This CDR3 comprises 15 residues. CDR3 sequence (DNA): TGTGCCAGCAGGGATGTCATGGGGGTTTACAATGAGCAGTTCTTC. It yields the protein CASRDVMGVYNEQFF.

This clonotype has a count of ten or more. The chain is built from TRBV19 and TRBJ2-1; 9 bases match TRBD2. This CDR3 comprises 16 residues. The V segment lost 5 bases and the J segment 6 bases; nucleotides outside the gene matches: 11. The germline CDR1 and CDR2 sequences are LNHDA and SQIVND (reference sequence). The CDR3 DNA sequence: TGTGCCAGTAGTGCCTGGGGTAGCGGGAGTAGCAATGAGCAGTTCTTC. It specifies CASSAWGSGSSNEQFF.

The chain uses TRBV14 and TRBJ2-1; 11 bases fit TRBD2. V shed 1 base, J shed 2 bases, and the junction held 10 bases outside the gene matches. This CDR3 comprises 19 residues. From germline, CDR1 is SGHDN and CDR2 FVKESK. This chain's CDR3 is CASSQVVLAGENAYNEQFF. The CDR3 DNA follows: TGTGCCAGCAGCCAAGTGGTACTAGCGGGAGAGAACGCCTACAATGAGCAGTTCTTC. The full variable domain, in which reference TRBV14 and TRBJ2-1 provide the parts outside the CDR3, is EAGVTQFPSHSVIEKGQTVTLRCDPISGHDNLYWYRRVMGKEIKFLLHFVKESKQDESGMPNNRFLAERTGGTYSTLKVQPAELEDSGVYFCASSQVVLAGENAYNEQFFGPGTRLTVL.

The chain uses TRBV7-2 and TRBJ2-7; D not certain. V lost 5 bases and J 7 bases, leaving 12 bases between the germline ends. This CDR3 region has 12 residues. Germline assignment: CDR1 SGHTA and CDR2 FQGNSA. DNA of the CDR3: TGTGCCAGCAGCCCCGACGGTGGTGAGCAGTACTTC. Encoded protein: CASSPDGGEQYF.

This sequence joins TRBV20-1 and TRBJ2-7, with D possibly being TRBD2 (6 bases). The CDR3 is 12 amino acids. Trimming took off 6 bases at V and 4 bases at J, with 13 bases between the two ends. The germline V gene encodes CDR1 DFQATT and CDR2 SNEGSKA (reference sequence). CDR3 bases: TGCAGTGCCCTGGGTAGCGGATACGAGCAGTACTTC. This sequence encodes CSALGSGYEQYF.

This clonotype was found many times. The chain couples TRBV27 to TRBJ2-7, with 8 positions matching TRBD1. Germline values: CDR1 MNHEY, CDR2 SMNVEV (reference sequence). The CDR3 has 15 residues. Trimming removed 0 bases from V and 0 bases from J; junction bases left unmatched: 1. Here the CDR3 reads CASSLSGTGSYEQYF. The CDR3 region has the DNA TGTGCCAGCAGTTTATCGGGGACAGGCTCCTACGAGCAGTACTTC.

The V call is TRBV6-5, the J call TRBJ2-2; D remains ambiguous. This CDR3 comprises 12 residues. The V end was cut by 2 bases, the J end by 5 bases, with 3 bases between. Germline V gives CDR1 MNHEY, CDR2 SVGAGI. CDR3 residues: CASSYHTGELFF. Here the CDR3 DNA reads TGTGCCAGCAGTTACCATACCGGGGAGCTGTTTTTT.

The chain carries TRBV5-5 and TRBJ2-1; 9 nucleotides match TRBD1. Germline V gives CDR1 SGHKS, CDR2 YYEKEE (reference sequence). The CDR3 covers 16 residues. V lost 0 bases and J lost 2; bases outside the gene matches: 3. CDR3 sequence (DNA): TGTGCCAGCAGCTTGGCCGGGACAGGGCCCTACAATGAGCAGTTCTTC. It yields the protein CASSLAGTGPYNEQFF.

The chain employs TRBV29-1 and TRBJ2-1; TRBD2 aligns across 11 bases. Losses at the gene ends were 7 bases for V and 4 bases for J; bases not matched to a gene: 9. The CDR3 consists of 15 residues. The germline CDR1 and CDR2 sequences are SQVTM and ANQGSEA. CDR3 region: CSANPGTSGYNEQFF. In DNA form, the CDR3 reads TGCAGCGCCAACCCCGGGACTAGCGGATACAATGAGCAGTTCTTC.

This clonotype was observed a few times. The rearrangement links TRBV6-6 to TRBJ1-4; 8 nucleotides match TRBD1. This CDR3 has 13 amino acids. Per germline, CDR1 MNHNY and CDR2 SVGAGI (reference sequence). The V segment lost 7 bases and the J segment 10 bases; nucleotides outside the gene matches: 8. The CDR3, as DNA: TGTGCCAGCACAGGACAGGGCTCGGGAAAACTGTTTTTT. Its protein product is CASTGQGSGKLFF.

This sequence joins TRBV12-3 or TRBV12-4 and TRBJ2-3; D may correspond to TRBD1 or TRBD2 (5 bases each). The length of the CDR3 is 14 residues. V was pared by 6 bases and J by 6 bases, with 16 bases between. CDR3: CASRRGPEADTQYF. The CDR3 coding sequence is TGTGCCAGCAGAAGGGGCCCGGAGGCCGATACGCAGTATTTT.

This chain joins TRBV6-1 and TRBJ2-1, with no clear D. Germline CDR1 is MNHNS and CDR2 is SASEGT. V was cut by 2 bases and J by 4 bases, with 6 bases left in between. The CDR3 totals 13 residues. The CDR3 sequence is CASSEILYNEQFF. The CDR3 DNA sequence: TGTGCCAGCAGTGAAATCCTGTACAATGAGCAGTTCTTC.

This clonotype was detected a few times. This sequence joins TRBV9 and TRBJ2-7; weak D call: TRBD2 (6 bases). Germline V CDR1 and CDR2: SGDLS, YYNGEE. V shed 4 bases and J shed 3 bases, with 17 bases lying between them. The CDR3 sequence is 15 residues long. The CDR3 sequence is CASSPSGVEGYEQYF. In DNA, the CDR3 is TGTGCCAGCAGCCCATCCGGGGTGGAGGGCTACGAGCAGTACTTC.

This clonotype was seen a few times. This rearrangement joins TRBV7-9 to TRBJ1-1, with a weak D call TRBD1 (6 bases). Germline values: CDR1 SEHNR, CDR2 FQNEAQ (reference sequence). The CDR3 consists of 14 residues. Trimming left V 2 bases short and J 5 bases short, with 12 bases between. This chain's CDR3 is CASSLRSGVTEAFF. As DNA, the CDR3 is TGTGCCAGCAGCTTAAGATCAGGGGTAACTGAAGCTTTCTTT.

In this sample, this clonotype turned up a few times. The chain couples TRBV6-6 to TRBJ1-1; the match to TRBD1 covers 8 bases. The CDR3 consists of 15 residues. Germline values: CDR1 MNHNY, CDR2 SVGAGI (reference sequence). The V segment lost 6 bases and the J segment 0 bases; nucleotides outside the gene matches: 6. The DNA of the CDR3 is TGTGCCAGCAGCTGGACAGGGCCTTTGAACACTGAAGCTTTCTTT. Amino acid sequence: CASSWTGPLNTEAFF.

The chain recombines TRBV7-3 with TRBJ2-1; D is uncertain. CDR3 length equals 15 residues. V dropped 3 bases and J dropped 4 bases, with 13 bases sitting between them. Per the germline V gene, CDR1 is SGHTA and CDR2 is FQGTGA. This CDR3 reads CASSFVSSGYNEQFF. CDR3 bases: TGTGCCAGCAGCTTTGTTTCATCGGGTTACAATGAGCAGTTCTTC. The variable domain in full, completed from reference TRBV7-3 and TRBJ2-1, reads GAGVSQTPSNKVTEKGKYVELRCDPISGHTALYWYRQSLGQGPEFLIYFQGTGAADDSGLPNDRFFAVRPEGSVSTLKIQRTERGDSAVYLCASSFVSSGYNEQFFGPGTRLTVL.

The rearrangement joins TRBV4-1 to TRBJ2-3, with D unresolved. Germline V lookup: CDR1 MGHRA, CDR2 YSYEKL. The V end lost 0 bases, the J end lost 0 bases, and 7 bases lay between the germline ends. This CDR3 region has 15 residues. CDR3 DNA sequence: TGCGCCAGCAGCCAAGAAGGCAGGAGCACAGATACGCAGTATTTT. It encodes CASSQEGRSTDTQYF.

The V gene is TRBV6-2 or TRBV6-3, the J gene TRBJ2-1, with 10 bases identical to TRBD2. CDR1 and CDR2 from the germline V gene are MNHEY and SVGEGT. V dropped 5 bases and J dropped 4; count of bases not matched to a gene: 14. The CDR3 contains 18 residues. As DNA, the CDR3 is TGTGCCAGCAGTGTCGACCTAGCGGGAGTTTGGGTTTACAATGAGCAGTTCTTC. Encoded protein: CASSVDLAGVWVYNEQFF.

This rearrangement joins TRBV5-6 to TRBJ2-1, with D unresolved. The V gene's germline CDR1 is SGHDT and CDR2 YYEEEE. CDR3 length: 13 residues. Trimming removed 1 base from V and 8 bases from J, with 10 bases in between. The CDR3 is CASSLSSAYEQFF. The CDR3 DNA reads as TGTGCCAGCAGCTTGAGTTCGGCCTATGAGCAGTTCTTC.

This chain links TRBV7-3 with TRBJ2-3; TRBD2 aligns across 7 bases. V gave up 1 base and J gave up 4 bases; unmatched junction bases: 5. Germline-derived CDR1 and CDR2 are SGHTA and FQGTGA. This CDR3 is built from 15 residues. The CDR3 reads CASSLSGGIADTQYF. The CDR3 nucleotides read TGTGCCAGCAGCTTAAGCGGGGGAATAGCAGATACGCAGTATTTT.

The genes are TRBV27 and TRBJ2-4; no clear D. Looked up from germline, CDR1 is MNHEY and CDR2 is SMNVEV (reference sequence). The V and J ends lost 4 bases and 6 bases respectively, with 7 bases between them. The CDR3 totals 12 residues. CDR3 coding DNA: TGTGCCAGCAGTTCCAGCTTAAACATTCAGTACTTC. The encoded protein is CASSSSLNIQYF.

V gene TRBV5-5 combines with J gene TRBJ2-7; no clear D. Germline V gives CDR1 SGHKS, CDR2 YYEKEE (reference sequence). V shed 0 bases and J shed 2 bases, with 9 bases lying between them. The CDR3 extends over 14 amino acids. This CDR3 is CASSLAGFTYEQYF. In DNA form, the CDR3 reads TGTGCCAGCAGCTTGGCTGGGTTTACCTACGAGCAGTACTTC.

The table lists this clonotype with a few counts. V is TRBV6-5 and J is TRBJ1-2, with D tentatively TRBD1 (5 bases). Germline V CDR1 and CDR2: MNHEY, SVGAGI. V lost 4 bases to trimming and J lost 5 bases, with 14 bases between them. This CDR3 contains 14 residues. CDR3 region: CASSFTGPGYGYTF. The CDR3 DNA reads TGTGCCAGCAGTTTTACAGGCCCCGGGTATGGCTACACCTTC.

This clonotype was seen many times. The chain joins TRBV27 to TRBJ2-5; possibly TRBD1 for D (6 bases). This CDR3 has 15 amino acids. Germline-derived CDR1 and CDR2 are MNHEY and SMNVEV (reference sequence). The V end lost 4 bases, the J end lost 0 bases, and 12 bases lay between the germline ends. The CDR3 loop reads CASSSYRDNQETQYF. CDR3 nucleotide sequence: TGTGCCAGCAGTTCATACCGGGACAACCAAGAGACCCAGTACTTC.